Listed below are T cell receptor beta chains from one sample, sequenced in a study. Clones were sequenced by immunoSEQ multiplex PCR, and TCRdb holds only the in-frame ones, with some missing. This table has roughly 68,000 clones, about 93% appearing once. Sequencing was performed on PBMCs. These receptors originate from a man aged 40-55 years with rheumatoid arthritis. Both conserved end residues are part of each CDR3. A D gene is named only where the DNA matches it firmly.

D	V	J	CDR3	DNA
NA	TRBV4-1	TRBJ2-1	CASSQERAGSGEQFF	TGCGCCAGCAGCCAAGAGAGAGCAGGGTCGGGTGAGCAGTTCTTC
NA	TRBV9	TRBJ1-5	CASSSTTGSNQPQHF	TGTGCCAGCAGCTCGACGACAGGAAGCAATCAGCCCCAGCATTTT
NA	TRBV29-1	TRBJ1-6	CSAWTVNKNSPLHF	TGCAGCGCATGGACAGTTAATAAAAATTCACCCCTCCACTTT
NA	TRBV11-3	TRBJ1-5	CAAGGGSCGNSSNQPQHF	TGTGCCGCTGGGGGGGGTAGCTGTGGAAATTCCAGCAATCAGCCCCAGCATTTT
TRBD2	TRBV9	TRBJ2-1	CASSVVGGMSSYNEQFF	TGTGCCAGCAGCGTAGTGGGGGGGATGAGCTCCTACAATGAGCAGTTCTTC
TRBD2	TRBV19	TRBJ2-1	CASSIWEGRGNEQFF	TGTGCCAGTAGTATATGGGAGGGCCGAGGAAATGAGCAGTTCTTC
NA	TRBV4-2	TRBJ2-2	CASSHGQAGDGELFF	TGTGCCAGCAGCCACGGACAGGCGGGGGACGGGGAGCTGTTTTTT
NA	TRBV19	TRBJ2-5	CASSIGVAALETQYF	TGTGCCAGTAGTATAGGGGTGGCAGCTCTAGAGACCCAGTACTTC
NA	TRBV5-5	TRBJ2-7	CASSFGGKNYEQYF	TGTGCCAGCAGCTTTGGGGGAAAGAACTACGAGCAGTACTTC
TRBD2	TRBV18	TRBJ2-7	CASSPGIGGRVFYEQYF	TGTGCCAGCTCACCGGGTATAGGTGGGAGGGTCTTCTACGAGCAGTACTTC